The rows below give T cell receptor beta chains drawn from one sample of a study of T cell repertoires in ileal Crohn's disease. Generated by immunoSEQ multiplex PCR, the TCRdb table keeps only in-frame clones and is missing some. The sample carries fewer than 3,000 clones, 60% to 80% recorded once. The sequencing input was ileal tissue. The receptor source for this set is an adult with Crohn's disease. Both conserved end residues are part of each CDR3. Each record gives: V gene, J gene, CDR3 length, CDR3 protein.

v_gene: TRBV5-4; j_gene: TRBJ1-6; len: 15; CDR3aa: CASRLSGQNNSPLHF
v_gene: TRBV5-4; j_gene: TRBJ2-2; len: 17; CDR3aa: CASSSTEGGTNTGELFF
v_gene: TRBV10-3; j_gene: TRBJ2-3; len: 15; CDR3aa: CAISDGGLLPDTQYF
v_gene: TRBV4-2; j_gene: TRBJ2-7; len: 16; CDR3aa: CASSQDGRGETYEQYF
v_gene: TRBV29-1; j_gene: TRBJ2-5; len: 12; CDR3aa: CSAGGHQETQYF
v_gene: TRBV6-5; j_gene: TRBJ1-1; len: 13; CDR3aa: CASSYSGGEEAFF
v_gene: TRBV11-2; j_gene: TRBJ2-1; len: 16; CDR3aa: CASSLSLLGRTGDEFF
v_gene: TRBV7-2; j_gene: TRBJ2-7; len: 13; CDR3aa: CASSTGPGYEQYF
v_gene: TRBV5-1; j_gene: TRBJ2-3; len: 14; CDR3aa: CASRVASSTDTQYF
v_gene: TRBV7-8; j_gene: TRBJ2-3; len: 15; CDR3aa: CASSLESGITDTQYF
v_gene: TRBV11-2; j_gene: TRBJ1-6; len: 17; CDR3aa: CASSPSGTGDGNSPLHF
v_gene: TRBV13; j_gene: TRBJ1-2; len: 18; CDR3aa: CASSLGKHREAGRYGYTF
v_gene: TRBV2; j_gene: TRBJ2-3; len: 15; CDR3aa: CASSDPGGSTDTQYF
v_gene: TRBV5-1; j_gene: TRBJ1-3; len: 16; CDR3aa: CASSPQGGRSGNTIYF
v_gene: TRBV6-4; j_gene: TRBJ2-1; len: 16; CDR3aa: CASRTSGTSSYNEQFF
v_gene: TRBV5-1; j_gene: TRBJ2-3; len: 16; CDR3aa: CASSWTSGGAADTQYF
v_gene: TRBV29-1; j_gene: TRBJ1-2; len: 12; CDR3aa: CSVPGAGYGYTF
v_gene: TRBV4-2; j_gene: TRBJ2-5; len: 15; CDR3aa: CASSQATSVGETQYF
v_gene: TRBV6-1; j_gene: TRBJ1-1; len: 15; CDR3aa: CASSSNRGREPEAFF
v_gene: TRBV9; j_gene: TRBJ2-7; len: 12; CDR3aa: CASSIQGGEQYF
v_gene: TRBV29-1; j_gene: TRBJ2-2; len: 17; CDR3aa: CSVERGGPTLNTGELFF
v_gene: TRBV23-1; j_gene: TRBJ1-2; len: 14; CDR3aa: CASSPGTGYYGYTF
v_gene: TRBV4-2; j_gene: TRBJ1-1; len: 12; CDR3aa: CASSQNRLEAFF
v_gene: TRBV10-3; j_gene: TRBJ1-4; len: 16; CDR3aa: CAISDSLIATNEKLFF
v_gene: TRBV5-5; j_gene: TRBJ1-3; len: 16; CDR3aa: CASTSDRRLSGNTIYF
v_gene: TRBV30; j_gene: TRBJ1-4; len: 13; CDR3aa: CAWRIRGIEKLFF
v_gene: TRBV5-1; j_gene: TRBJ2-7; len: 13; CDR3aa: CASSLGQSEEQYF
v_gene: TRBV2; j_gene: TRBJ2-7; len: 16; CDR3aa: CVSSPSGGPGAYEQYF
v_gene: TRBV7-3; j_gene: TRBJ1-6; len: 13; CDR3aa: CASSLDRNSPLHF
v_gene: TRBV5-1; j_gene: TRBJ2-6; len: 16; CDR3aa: CASSLTGGAGANVLTF
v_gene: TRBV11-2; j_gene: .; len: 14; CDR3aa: CASSLRAGAYEQYF
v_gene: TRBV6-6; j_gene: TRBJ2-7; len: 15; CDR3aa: CASSVTGTGGYEQYF
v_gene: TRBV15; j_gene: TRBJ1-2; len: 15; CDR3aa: CATSRDSGGTYGYTF
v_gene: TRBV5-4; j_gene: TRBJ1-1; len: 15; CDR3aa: CASSLYGTGNTEAFF
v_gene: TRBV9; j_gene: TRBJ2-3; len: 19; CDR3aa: CASSHPTSGGAIGTDTQYF
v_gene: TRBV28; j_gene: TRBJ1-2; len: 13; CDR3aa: CASSHHRVESYTF
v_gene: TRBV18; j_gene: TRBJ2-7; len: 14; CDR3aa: CASSAERGFYEQYF
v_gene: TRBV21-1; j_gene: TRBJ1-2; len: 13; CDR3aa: CASSNPDRDNYTF
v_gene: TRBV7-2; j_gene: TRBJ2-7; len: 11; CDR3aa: CASLAGREQYF
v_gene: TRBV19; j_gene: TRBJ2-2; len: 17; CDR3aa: CASSTLIDRSNTGELFF
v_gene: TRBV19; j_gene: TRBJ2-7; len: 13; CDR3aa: CAYWKGGGYEQYF